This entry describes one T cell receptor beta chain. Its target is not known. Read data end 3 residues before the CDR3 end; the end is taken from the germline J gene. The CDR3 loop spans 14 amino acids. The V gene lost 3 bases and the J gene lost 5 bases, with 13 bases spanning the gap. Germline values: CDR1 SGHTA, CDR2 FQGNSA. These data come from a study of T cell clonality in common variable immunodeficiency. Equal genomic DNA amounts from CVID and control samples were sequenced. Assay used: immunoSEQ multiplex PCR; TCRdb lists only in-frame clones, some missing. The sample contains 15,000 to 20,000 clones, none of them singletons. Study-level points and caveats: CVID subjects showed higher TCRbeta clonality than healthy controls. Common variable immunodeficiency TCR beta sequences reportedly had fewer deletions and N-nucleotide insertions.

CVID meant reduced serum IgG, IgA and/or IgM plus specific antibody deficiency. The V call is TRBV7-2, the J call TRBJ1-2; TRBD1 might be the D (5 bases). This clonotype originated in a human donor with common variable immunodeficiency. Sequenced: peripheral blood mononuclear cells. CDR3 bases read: TGTGCCAGCAGCTTCGGAGGGGTAAATTATGGC. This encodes CASSFGGVNYG. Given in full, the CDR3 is CASSFGGVNYGYTF.